Sequencing of this T cell receptor beta chain was carried out in a study of neoadjuvant anti-PD-1 for oral cavity cancer. General study results and limits: Post-nivolumab, blood T cell clonality was significantly elevated in non-responders. Treg/Th17 ratio rose with pretreatment blood and fell with post-treatment tumor TCRbeta clonality.

This CDR3 contains 17 residues. Time point in this sample: after neoadjuvant nivolumab, at surgical resection. Clones were read by immunoSEQ multiplex PCR, and TCRdb kept only the in-frame ones, dropping some. The sample yields around 68,000 clones, 86% seen once. As to this clone: Its antigen is not identified.

The chain links TRBV21-1 to TRBJ1-5. TRBV21-1 is a known pseudogene. The sequences come from PBMCs, collected after nivolumab (anti-PD-1) treatment. This sequence originates from a person aged 35 to 85 with oral cavity squamous cell carcinoma. The CDR3 is CASSKAMGDYSNQPQHF. Written as DNA, the CDR3 is TGTGCCAGCAGCAAAGCTATGGGAGATTATAGCAATCAGCCCCAGCATTTT.